This passage covers 5 T cell receptor beta chains from one sample sequenced in a study of cytomegalovirus exposure and HLA in healthy donors (dated by TCRdb to about 2017). The library was prepared using the immunoSEQ multiplex PCR assay. A mixture of 60 forward primers for TCR Vbeta segments and 13 reverse primers for TCR Jbeta segments was used in the multiplex PCR. TCRdb retrieved this table from immuneACCESS and kept in-frame rearrangements only. Not all clones are present; in checked studies, unresolved V genes account for under half, and no reason is known for the remainder. For this sample there are some 91,000 clones; approximately 86% appear just once. The ten largest make up 8.5% to 10% of the sample. Sequencing used PBMCs. The receptors originated from a man aged 25 to 45 in good health and CMV-seropositive.

The genes are TRBV6-6 and TRBJ2-3; possible D gene TRBD2, 5 bases. Germline V gives CDR1 MNHNY, CDR2 SVGAGI (reference sequence). Trimming cost V 0 bases and J 9 bases, with 19 bases left between them. This CDR3 region has 16 residues. The CDR3 sequence: CASSYSIPLPSPTQYF. The CDR3 nucleotides read TGTGCCAGCAGTTACTCGATCCCCCTGCCTAGCCCAACGCAGTATTTT.

As concerns this clone: A junction boundary mismatches the germline segment, possibly from a read error. The rearrangement links TRBV7-7 to TRBJ2-5, with 9 bases fitting TRBD2. This CDR3 has 15 amino acids. Germline CDR1 and CDR2: SSHAT and FNYEAQ (reference sequence). The DNA for the CDR3 is TGTGCTAGCAGCCGCATAGCGGGAGAAAAAGAGACCCAGTACTTC. It specifies CASSRIAGEKETQYF.

The chain combines TRBV7-9 with TRBJ2-5; 9 bases fit TRBD1. The germline gives CDR1 SEHNR, CDR2 FQNEAQ (reference sequence). The CDR3 sequence is 17 residues long. J lost 1 base, V lost 2 bases, and 8 bases had no gene match. The CDR3: CASSLKGTGPIQETQYF. DNA of the CDR3: TGTGCCAGCAGCTTAAAGGGGACAGGGCCGATCCAAGAGACCCAGTACTTC.

The J gene is TRBJ2-7, the V gene TRBV5-1; TRBD1 aligns across 7 bases. The CDR3 is made up of 16 amino acids. The junction had 11 bases not matched to a gene; V was cut back by 4 bases and J by 1 base. In germline, CDR1 is SGHRS, CDR2 YFSETQ. CDR3 loop: CASSRQSSGGSYEQYF. CDR3 in DNA: TGCGCCAGCAGCCGACAGAGCTCAGGGGGATCCTACGAGCAGTACTTC.

The gene calls are TRBV5-4 and TRBJ2-1; D is perhaps TRBD2 (6 bases). V shed 0 bases and J shed 0 bases, with 7 bases lying between them. CDR1 and CDR2 (germline): SGHNT, YYREEE (reference sequence). This CDR3 contains 15 residues. The CDR3 here is CASSLDGSSYNEQFF. CDR3 nucleotide sequence: TGTGCCAGCAGCTTGGACGGGAGCTCCTACAATGAGCAGTTCTTC.